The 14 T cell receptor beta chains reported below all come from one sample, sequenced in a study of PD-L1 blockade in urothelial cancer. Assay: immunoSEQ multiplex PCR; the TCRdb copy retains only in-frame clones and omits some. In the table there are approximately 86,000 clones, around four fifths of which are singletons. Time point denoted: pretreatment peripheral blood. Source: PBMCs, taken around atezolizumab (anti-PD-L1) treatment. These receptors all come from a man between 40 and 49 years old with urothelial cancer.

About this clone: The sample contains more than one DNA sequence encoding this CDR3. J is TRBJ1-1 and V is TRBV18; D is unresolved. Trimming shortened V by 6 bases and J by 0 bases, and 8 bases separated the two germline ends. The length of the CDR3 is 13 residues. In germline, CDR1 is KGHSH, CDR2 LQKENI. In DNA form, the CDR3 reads TGTGCCAGCTCCCCCAGTATGAACACTGAAGCTTTCTTT. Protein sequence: CASSPSMNTEAFF.

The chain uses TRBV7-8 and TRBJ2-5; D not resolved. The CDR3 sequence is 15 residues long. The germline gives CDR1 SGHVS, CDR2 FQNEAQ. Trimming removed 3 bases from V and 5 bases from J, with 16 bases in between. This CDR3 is CASSFFFAVGETQYF. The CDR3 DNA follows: TGTGCCAGCAGCTTCTTTTTCGCGGTCGGGGAGACCCAGTACTTC.

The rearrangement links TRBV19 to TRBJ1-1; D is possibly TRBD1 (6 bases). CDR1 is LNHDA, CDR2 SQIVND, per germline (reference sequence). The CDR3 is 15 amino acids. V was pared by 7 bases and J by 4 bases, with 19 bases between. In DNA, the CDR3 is TGTGCCAGTACCGAATTGAGGCAGGGGAGCACTGAAGCTTTCTTT. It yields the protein CASTELRQGSTEAFF. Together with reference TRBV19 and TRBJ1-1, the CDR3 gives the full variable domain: DGGITQSPKYLFRKEGQNVTLSCEQNLNHDAMYWYRQDPGQGLRLIYYSQIVNDFQKGDIAEGYSVSREKKESFPLTVTSAQKNPTAFYLCASTELRQGSTEAFFGQGTRLTVV.

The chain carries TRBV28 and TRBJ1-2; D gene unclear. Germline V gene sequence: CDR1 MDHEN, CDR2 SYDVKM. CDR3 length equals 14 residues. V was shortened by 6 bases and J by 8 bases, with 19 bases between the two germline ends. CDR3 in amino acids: CASRRDRPWSGYTF. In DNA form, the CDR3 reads TGTGCCAGCAGGAGAGATCGTCCATGGTCCGGCTACACCTTC.

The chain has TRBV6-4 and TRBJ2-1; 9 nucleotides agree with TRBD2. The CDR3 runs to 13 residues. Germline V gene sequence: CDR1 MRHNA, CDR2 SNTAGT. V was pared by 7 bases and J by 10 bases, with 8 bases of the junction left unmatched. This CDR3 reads CASTSGLAMEQFF. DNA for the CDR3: TGTGCCAGCACCTCAGGACTAGCGATGGAGCAGTTCTTC.

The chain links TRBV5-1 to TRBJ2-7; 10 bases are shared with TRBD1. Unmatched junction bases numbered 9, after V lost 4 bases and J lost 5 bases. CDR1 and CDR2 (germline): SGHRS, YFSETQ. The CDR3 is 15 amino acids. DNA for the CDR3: TGCGCCAGCAGCCGAGGGACAGGGGAAAGGAACGAGCAGTACTTC. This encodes CASSRGTGERNEQYF.

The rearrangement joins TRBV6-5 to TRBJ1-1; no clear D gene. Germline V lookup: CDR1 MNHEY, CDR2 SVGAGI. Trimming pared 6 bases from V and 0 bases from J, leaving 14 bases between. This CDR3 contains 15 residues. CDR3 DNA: TGTGCCAGCAGAGAGAAACGTGTGATGAACACTGAAGCTTTCTTT. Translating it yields CASREKRVMNTEAFF.

CDR3 DNA sequence: TGCGCCAGCAGCCAAGATAACAATGAGCAGTTCTTC. Protein product: CASSQDNNEQFF. V is TRBV4-1 and J is TRBJ2-1; no reliable D call. Trimming took 0 bases from V and 5 from J, leaving 2 bases between them. Germline values: CDR1 MGHRA, CDR2 YSYEKL. The CDR3 consists of 12 residues.

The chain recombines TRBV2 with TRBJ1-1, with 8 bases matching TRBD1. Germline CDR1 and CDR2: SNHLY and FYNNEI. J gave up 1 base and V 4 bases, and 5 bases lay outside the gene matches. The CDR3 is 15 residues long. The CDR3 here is CASSGWDRRNTEAFF. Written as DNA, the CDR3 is TGTGCCAGCAGTGGGTGGGACAGGCGGAACACTGAAGCTTTCTTT. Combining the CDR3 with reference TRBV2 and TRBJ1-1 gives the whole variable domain EPEVTQTPSHQVTQMGQEVILRCVPISNHLYFYWYRQILGQKVEFLVSFYNNEISEKSEIFDDQFSVERPDGSNFTLKIRSTKLEDSAMYFCASSGWDRRNTEAFFGQGTRLTVV.

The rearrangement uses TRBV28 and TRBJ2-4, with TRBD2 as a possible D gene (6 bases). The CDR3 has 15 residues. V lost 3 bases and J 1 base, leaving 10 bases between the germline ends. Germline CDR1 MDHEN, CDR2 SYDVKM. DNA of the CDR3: TGTGCCAGCAGTTTGGGAGGAATGGCCAAAAACATTCAGTACTTC. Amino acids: CASSLGGMAKNIQYF.

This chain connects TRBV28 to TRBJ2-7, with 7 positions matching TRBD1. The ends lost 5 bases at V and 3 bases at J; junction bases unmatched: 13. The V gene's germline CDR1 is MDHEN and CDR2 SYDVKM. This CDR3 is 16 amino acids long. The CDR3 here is CASSPTFRGNYYEQYF. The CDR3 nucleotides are TGTGCCAGCAGTCCAACCTTCAGGGGGAACTACTACGAGCAGTACTTC.

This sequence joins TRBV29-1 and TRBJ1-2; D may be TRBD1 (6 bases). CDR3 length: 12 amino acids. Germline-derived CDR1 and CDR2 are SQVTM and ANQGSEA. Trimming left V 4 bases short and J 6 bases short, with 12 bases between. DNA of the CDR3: TGCAGCGTTGTAGGGGGGGAGAATGGCTACACCTTC. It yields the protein CSVVGGENGYTF.

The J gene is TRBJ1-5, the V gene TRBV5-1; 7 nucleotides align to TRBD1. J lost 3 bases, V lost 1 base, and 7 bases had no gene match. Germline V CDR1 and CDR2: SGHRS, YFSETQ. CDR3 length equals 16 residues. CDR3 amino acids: CASSLTGVESNQPQHF. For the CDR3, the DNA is TGCGCCAGCAGCTTGACAGGGGTAGAATCCAATCAGCCCCAGCATTTT.

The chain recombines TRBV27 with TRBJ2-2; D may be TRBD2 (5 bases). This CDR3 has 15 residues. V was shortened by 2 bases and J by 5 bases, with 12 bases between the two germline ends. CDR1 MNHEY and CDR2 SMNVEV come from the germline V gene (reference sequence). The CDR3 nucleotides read TGTGCCAGCAGTTTAGGCAGGACGGGAACCGGGGAGCTGTTTTTT. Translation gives CASSLGRTGTGELFF.